This T cell receptor beta chain was sequenced in a study of siplizumab effects on memory and regulatory T cells. The mixed lymphocyte reaction cells were grown together in coculture at 37°C for about 6 days. As for this clone: The antigen is unknown.

Some clones are missing from TCRdb's copy, which holds only in-frame ones; the method was immunoSEQ multiplex PCR. Here the sample spans about 10,000 clones, around 42% being singletons. This CDR3 has 12 residues. Germline CDR1 reads SEHNR; CDR2 reads FQNEAQ (reference sequence). V shed 8 bases and J shed 6 bases, with 10 bases lying between them. Study findings and constraints: Relative to controls at about 28%, mappable alloreactive CD4+ clones exhibited a mean Treg-derived proportion of more than 60% with siplizumab. Most proliferating CD4+ or CD8+ clones, roughly 75-97%, had no naive or memory assignment. Siplizumab significantly reduced alloreactive sequences traceable to unstimulated CD4+ memory cells.

This rearrangement joins TRBV7-9 to TRBJ2-2; no definite D call. The specimen sequenced was CFSE-low (dividing) CD8+ T cells sorted from an allogeneic mixed lymphocyte reaction. The sequence was obtained from a human donor in good health; the cells came from an allogeneic mixed lymphocyte reaction. The CDR3 DNA is TGTGCCAGCGTAGTTTTGGCCGGGGAGCTGTTTTTT. The encoded protein is CASVVLAGELFF.